The 29 T cell receptor beta chains presented below share a single source sample, sequenced in a study of cytomegalovirus exposure and HLA in healthy donors. Researchers ran the PCR with 60 Vbeta and 13 Jbeta primers. The data were produced by immunoSEQ multiplex PCR, yet TCRdb's version contains in-frame clones alone and is incomplete. The sample holds 55,000 to 75,000 clones, around two thirds seen once. Sequencing used PBMCs. The receptors derive from a human donor in good health.

As to this clone: Sequence at one end of the junction differs from germline and may be a read error. The rearrangement links TRBV7-9 to TRBJ1-2; D possibly corresponds to TRBD1 (6 bases). CDR1 is SEHNR, CDR2 FQNEAQ, per germline (reference sequence). There are 14 residues in the CDR3. CDR3 residues: CSSSFTQGSYGYTF. CDR3 coding DNA: TGTTCCAGCAGCTTTACTCAGGGGAGCTATGGCTACACCTTC.

The gene calls are TRBV5-4 and TRBJ2-7; TRBD1 is a possible D gene (6 bases). V lost 0 bases, J lost 2 bases, and 9 bases lay in between. Germline-derived CDR1 and CDR2 are SGHNT and YYREEE (reference sequence). This CDR3 region has 14 residues. The CDR3 reads CASSLEQGPYEQYF. CDR3 DNA sequence: TGTGCCAGCAGCTTGGAACAGGGCCCCTACGAGCAGTACTTC.

The chain couples TRBV6-5 to TRBJ1-6; TRBD1 aligns across 9 bases. The J segment lost 9 bases and the V segment lost 1 base, leaving 7 bases of the junction unmatched. This CDR3 has 16 amino acids. The germline V gene has CDR1 MNHEY and CDR2 SVGAGI. CDR3 amino acids: CASSYYRDRDPSPLHF. The CDR3 DNA reads as TGTGCCAGCAGTTACTATCGGGACAGGGACCCTTCACCCCTCCACTTT.

This clone was seen only once. The chain is built from TRBV28 and TRBJ1-1; D is uncertain. The V and J ends lost 5 bases and 0 bases respectively, with 19 bases between them. There are 17 residues in the CDR3. Germline CDR1 reads MDHEN; CDR2 reads SYDVKM. In DNA, the CDR3 is TGTGCCAGCAGTCCCTTCGGTCCAACAGAAATGAACACTGAAGCTTTCTTT. Its translation is CASSPFGPTEMNTEAFF.

V is TRBV5-1 and J is TRBJ2-5; possible D gene TRBD1, 6 bases. CDR1 and CDR2 from the germline V gene are SGHRS and YFSETQ. V was clipped by 4 bases and J by 2 bases, with 9 bases between them. This CDR3 has 13 amino acids. Here the CDR3 reads CASSGGGQETQYF. The CDR3 coding sequence is TGCGCCAGCAGCGGGGGCGGACAAGAGACCCAGTACTTC.

In DNA, the CDR3 is TGTGCCAGCAGCGTACAGGGTAATGGCTACGAGCAGTACTTC. It is translated as CASSVQGNGYEQYF. V and J are TRBV9 and TRBJ2-7; possibly TRBD1 for D (5 bases). The length of the CDR3 is 14 residues. The V and J ends lost 1 base and 3 bases respectively, with 11 bases between them. Looked up from germline, CDR1 is SGDLS and CDR2 is YYNGEE. The entire variable domain, with the rest obtained from reference TRBV9 and TRBJ2-7, is as follows: DSGVTQTPKHLITATGQRVTLRCSPRSGDLSVYWYQQSLDQGLQFLIQYYNGEERAKGNILERFSAQQFPDLHSELNLSSLELGDSALYFCASSVQGNGYEQYFGPGTRLTVT.

Here the CDR3 DNA reads TGTGCCAGCAGTTTATACCGGGGTTTAGGTTATCAGCCCCAGCATTTT. Its protein is CASSLYRGLGYQPQHF. The chain couples TRBV28 to TRBJ1-5; no reliable D call. The CDR3 extends over 16 amino acids. The V and J ends lost 1 base and 5 bases respectively, with 15 bases between them. Germline CDR1 reads MDHEN; CDR2 reads SYDVKM.

The chain employs TRBV7-9 and TRBJ2-5; 7 positions agree with TRBD2. In germline, CDR1 is SEHNR, CDR2 FQNEAQ (reference sequence). The CDR3 runs 16 residues. Trimming removed 5 bases from V and 4 bases from J; junction bases left unmatched: 13. CDR3 amino acids: CASSPDSWEGLETQYF. CDR3 bases: TGTGCCAGCAGCCCAGACAGCTGGGAGGGCCTAGAGACCCAGTACTTC. Full variable domain (missing parts from reference TRBV7-9 and TRBJ2-5): DTGVSQNPRHKITKRGQNVTFRCDPISEHNRLYWYRQTLGQGPEFLTYFQNEAQLEKSRLLSDRFSAERPKGSFSTLEIQRTEQGDSAMYLCASSPDSWEGLETQYFGPGTRLLVL.

The rearrangement links TRBV6-1 to TRBJ1-1; 9 bases are shared with TRBD1. The CDR3 extends over 14 amino acids. V shed 6 bases and J 0 bases; nucleotides not matched to a gene: 2. The germline CDR1 and CDR2 sequences are MNHNS and SASEGT. CDR3 sequence: CASRGQGVNTEAFF. CDR3 bases: TGTGCCAGCAGGGGACAGGGAGTGAACACTGAAGCTTTCTTT.

The chain uses TRBV23-1 and TRBJ2-1, with TRBD2 identical over 8 bases. TRBV23-1 is an ORF for which the function is uncertain. After removal of 9 bases from V and 8 bases from J, the junction contained 6 bases not matched to a gene. The CDR3 is made up of 12 amino acids. In nucleotides, the CDR3 is TGCGCCAGTCCGACTAGCGAGGATGAGCAGTTCTTC. It encodes CASPTSEDEQFF.

The V call is TRBV27, the J call TRBJ1-1; D is unclear. V was cut by 5 bases and J by 1 base, with 11 bases left in between. Germline values: CDR1 MNHEY, CDR2 SMNVEV (reference sequence). The CDR3 covers 14 residues. This chain's CDR3 is CASSVSPRNTEAFF. The CDR3 DNA is TGTGCCAGCAGTGTTTCGCCGAGGAACACTGAAGCTTTCTTT.

This clone has a handful of counts. The V and J genes are TRBV5-1 and TRBJ2-3, with 7 bases lining up with TRBD2. CDR1 is SGHRS and CDR2 is YFSETQ in the germline V gene. The CDR3 loop spans 16 amino acids. V gave up 7 bases and J gave up 3 bases; unmatched junction bases: 14. CDR3 nucleotides: TGCGCCAGCGGTTATTACCCGGGGGGTTCAACAGATACGCAGTATTTT. Translation gives CASGYYPGGSTDTQYF.

V is TRBV5-5 and J is TRBJ1-1; weak D call: TRBD1 (5 bases). V was pared by 1 base and J by 4 bases, with 14 bases between. Per germline, CDR1 SGHKS and CDR2 YYEKEE (reference sequence). This CDR3 region has 15 residues. CDR3 sequence: CASSLSAGMRTEAFF. CDR3 sequence (DNA): TGTGCCAGCAGCTTGTCTGCAGGGATGCGCACTGAAGCTTTCTTT.

The chain couples TRBV7-2 to TRBJ2-7; 10 bases agree with TRBD2. CDR3 length: 15 amino acids. V was clipped by 5 bases and J by 5 bases; unmatched bases: 9. Germline V lookup: CDR1 SGHTA, CDR2 FQGNSA. DNA of the CDR3: TGTGCCAGCAGCCCCTTTAGCCTAGCGGGAGACGAGCAGTACTTC. Encoded protein: CASSPFSLAGDEQYF.

The chain links TRBV5-1 to TRBJ2-1; 9 bases match TRBD1. Looked up from germline, CDR1 is SGHRS and CDR2 is YFSETQ. CDR3 length: 14 residues. Trimming removed 7 bases from V and 5 bases from J; junction bases left unmatched: 7. The CDR3 bases are TGCGCCAGCTCCTGGACAGGGGAAAACAATGAGCAGTTCTTC. Protein product: CASSWTGENNEQFF. Variable domain in full (rest from reference TRBV5-1 and TRBJ2-1): KAGVTQTPRYLIKTRGQQVTLSCSPISGHRSVSWYQQTPGQGLQFLFEYFSETQRNKGNFPGRFSGRQFSNSRSEMNVSTLELGDSALYLCASSWTGENNEQFFGPGTRLTVL.

The CDR3 DNA reads as TGCGCCGCGAGGCCAGCGGGCTACGAGCAGTACTTC. It translates to CAARPAGYEQYF. The genes are TRBV10-2 and TRBJ2-7; the D gene is possibly TRBD2 (6 bases). Germline CDR1 reads WSHSY; CDR2 reads SAAADI. V lost 11 bases and J 3 bases, leaving 14 bases between the germline ends. CDR3 length: 12 amino acids.

In its sample, this clone was seen a few times. The genes are TRBV6-1 and TRBJ2-7, with 11 bases matching TRBD1. The CDR3 extends over 16 amino acids. V was clipped by 1 base and J by 4 bases; unmatched bases: 6. Germline V gene lookup returns CDR1 MNHNS and CDR2 SASEGT. CDR3 region: CASSEVWTGGLYEQYF. The CDR3 coding sequence is TGTGCCAGCAGTGAAGTTTGGACAGGGGGCTTATACGAGCAGTACTTC.

The V and J genes are TRBV29-1 and TRBJ2-3, with 9 bases matching TRBD2. The CDR3 has 13 residues. The V gene end was trimmed by 6 bases and the J gene end by 2 bases; junction bases not matched to a gene: 3. The germline V gene has CDR1 SQVTM and CDR2 ANQGSEA. Here the CDR3 DNA reads TGCAGCGTCGGACTAGCGTACACAGATACGCAGTATTTT. This gives the protein CSVGLAYTDTQYF.

The chain uses TRBV20-1 and TRBJ2-5, with D hard to call. The ends were cut back, 5 bases at V and 5 bases at J, with 9 bases in the middle. Per germline, CDR1 DFQATT and CDR2 SNEGSKA (reference sequence). This CDR3 region has 11 residues. CDR3 DNA sequence: TGCAGTGCTTCGGGTGGGGAGACCCAGTACTTC. Residues: CSASGGETQYF.

This clone was detected a few times. V gene TRBV30 combines with J gene TRBJ2-2; 8 nucleotides agree with TRBD1. Trimming cost V 0 bases and J 1 base; bases outside gene matches: 4. Germline CDR1 reads GTSNPN; CDR2 reads SVGIG (reference sequence). CDR3 length: 16 residues. CDR3 region: CAWSVKGTGNTGELFF. The CDR3 coding sequence is TGTGCCTGGAGTGTCAAGGGGACAGGGAACACCGGGGAGCTGTTTTTT.

The J gene is TRBJ2-1, the V gene TRBV4-2; D call uncertain. V was shortened by 1 base and J by 7 bases, with 14 bases between the two germline ends. This CDR3 comprises 15 residues. Germline CDR1 LGHNA, CDR2 YNFKEQ. DNA of the CDR3: TGTGCCAGCAGCCAAGGATCGAGAGAACCAAATGAGCAGTTCTTC. This encodes CASSQGSREPNEQFF.

Notes on this clone: This specimen includes other DNA sequences encoding the same CDR3. The chain is built from TRBV2 and TRBJ1-1; a possible D gene is TRBD1 (5 bases). Trimming shortened V by 3 bases and J by 2 bases, and 7 bases separated the two germline ends. Germline loops: CDR1 SNHLY, CDR2 FYNNEI. This CDR3 is 13 amino acids long. The CDR3 spells CASSEQGNTEAFF. CDR3 nucleotide sequence: TGTGCCAGCAGTGAGCAGGGAAACACTGAAGCTTTCTTT.

This clone was seen only once. The rearrangement joins TRBV5-1 to TRBJ2-5; D call uncertain. The V end was cut by 4 bases, the J end by 1 base, with 11 bases between. From germline, CDR1 is SGHRS and CDR2 YFSETQ. The CDR3 totals 14 residues. The CDR3 DNA sequence: TGCGCCAGCAGCGCGCAACCATCCCAAGAGACCCAGTACTTC. It encodes CASSAQPSQETQYF. The full variable domain, its missing parts supplied by reference TRBV5-1 and TRBJ2-5, is KAGVTQTPRYLIKTRGQQVTLSCSPISGHRSVSWYQQTPGQGLQFLFEYFSETQRNKGNFPGRFSGRQFSNSRSEMNVSTLELGDSALYLCASSAQPSQETQYFGPGTRLLVL.

The rearrangement joins TRBV6-6 to TRBJ2-7; D is uncertain. The CDR3 loop spans 14 amino acids. CDR1 MNHNY and CDR2 SVGAGI come from the germline V gene (reference sequence). The V end was cut by 0 bases, the J end by 5 bases, with 11 bases between. Here the CDR3 DNA reads TGTGCCAGCAGTTACTCGATTAAAAGCCACGAGCAGTACTTC. This codes for CASSYSIKSHEQYF.

The table lists this clone with a few counts. J is TRBJ1-1 and V is TRBV6-1; D uncertain. Germline CDR1 reads MNHNS; CDR2 reads SASEGT. Deletions cut 3 bases from V and 6 bases from J, with 5 bases between. The CDR3 loop spans 11 amino acids. CDR3 sequence: CASSERSEAFF. The CDR3 DNA follows: TGTGCCAGCAGTGAGAGATCTGAAGCTTTCTTT.

This clone was detected once. The chain is built from TRBV5-4 and TRBJ2-7; 8 bases fit TRBD2. CDR3 size: 15 residues. With 6 bases clipped from V and 4 bases from J, the junction kept 12 bases outside the gene matches. Germline V gene sequence: CDR1 SGHNT, CDR2 YYREEE (reference sequence). CDR3 residues: CASTARGGPTYEQYF. DNA for the CDR3: TGTGCCAGCACCGCTCGGGGGGGCCCGACATACGAGCAGTACTTC.

This clone was picked up one time. The J gene is TRBJ2-7, the V gene TRBV5-8, with 9 nucleotides matching TRBD2. The germline V gene encodes CDR1 SGHTS and CDR2 YDEGEE. This CDR3 comprises 15 residues. J was trimmed by 1 base and V by 3 bases; bases with no gene match: 5. CDR3: CASSSRLAVSYEQYF. CDR3 DNA sequence: TGTGCCAGCAGCTCTAGACTAGCGGTTTCCTACGAGCAGTACTTC.

J is TRBJ2-7 and V is TRBV5-1; TRBD1 might be the D (5 bases). Germline CDR1 reads SGHRS; CDR2 reads YFSETQ. V shed 1 base and J shed 6 bases, with 14 bases lying between them. The CDR3 covers 14 residues. The CDR3 is CASSLLGVYAEQYF. The DNA of the CDR3 is TGCGCCAGCAGCTTGCTAGGGGTTTATGCCGAGCAGTACTTC. Using reference TRBV5-1 and TRBJ2-7 for the parts outside the CDR3, the full variable domain is KAGVTQTPRYLIKTRGQQVTLSCSPISGHRSVSWYQQTPGQGLQFLFEYFSETQRNKGNFPGRFSGRQFSNSRSEMNVSTLELGDSALYLCASSLLGVYAEQYFGPGTRLTVT.

DNA for the CDR3: TGTGCCAGCAGCCCCACATCCGGGACTAGCGGGACTGGTGAGCAGTTCTTC. Translation gives CASSPTSGTSGTGEQFF. The J gene is TRBJ2-1, the V gene TRBV9; 13 bases are a match to TRBD2. V dropped 4 bases and J dropped 9; count of bases not matched to a gene: 13. Germline CDR1 SGDLS, CDR2 YYNGEE. The CDR3 length is 17 residues.